Listed below are T cell receptor beta chains from one sample, sequenced in a study of blood T cell repertoires in COVID-19. Assay: immunoSEQ multiplex PCR; the TCRdb copy retains only in-frame clones and omits some. The data show 110,000 to 150,000 clones, with roughly three quarters seen just once and 5.5% to 7% held by the top ten. The specimen sequenced was PBMCs or T cells enriched from blood (not recorded which). The origin of the receptors is a woman aged 45-65 years who had recovered from COVID-19. Both conserved end residues are part of each CDR3. D genes are given only for firm matches. Clone size is not always given. Where it is, it says once, few, many or a class for expanded clones.

D gene,J gene,V gene,clone size,CDR3 DNA,CDR3 protein
NA,TRBJ2-2,TRBV19,once,TGTGCCAGTAGTTCCAGGGATTTTGCGAACACCGGGGAGCTGTTTTTT,CASSSRDFANTGELFF
NA,TRBJ1-6,TRBV5-1,NA,TGCGCCAGCAGCTTGGGTTCAGGCTTGGGTTCACCCCTCCACTTT,CASSLGSGLGSPLHF
NA,TRBJ1-6,TRBV7-9,few,TGTGCCAGCAGCCAGGACAGCTACAATTCACCCCTCCACTTT,CASSQDSYNSPLHF
TRBD2,TRBJ2-5,TRBV7-3,NA,TGTGCCAGCAGCTTAATGCTAGCGGGAGGGGGTGGGACCCAGTACTTC,CASSLMLAGGGGTQYF
TRBD1,TRBJ1-6,TRBV18,NA,TGTGCCAGCTCACCACTCCCGGGACAGGGTTCTAATTCACCCCTCCACTTT,CASSPLPGQGSNSPLHF
NA,TRBJ1-3,TRBV21-1,NA,TGTGCCAGCAGCAAAGTCTGGGCCCACTCTGGAAACACCATATATTTT,CASSKVWAHSGNTIYF
NA,TRBJ1-6,TRBV28,few,TGTGTCGCAAAGAGCTCCTATAATTCACCCCTCCACTTT,CVAKSSYNSPLHF
NA,TRBJ1-2,TRBV19,NA,TGTGCCAGTAGTATAGCCCCCGGGTCCTACTATGGCTACACCTTC,CASSIAPGSYYGYTF
TRBD1,TRBJ1-4,TRBV4-2,NA,TGTGCCAGCAGCCAGGACAGGAGTAATGAAAAACTGTTTTTT,CASSQDRSNEKLFF
TRBD1,TRBJ1-1,TRBV7-9,NA,TGTGCCAGCAGCTTAGACCGGGACAGGGCCGCTTTCTTT,CASSLDRDRAAFF
NA,TRBJ2-7,TRBV5-6,NA,TGTGCCAGCAGCAAGCGAGTGTACGAGCAGTACTTC,CASSKRVYEQYF
TRBD1,TRBJ1-1,TRBV7-6,NA,TGTGCCAGCAGCTTAGCGCCCGGACAGGAGTACACTGAAGCTTTCTTT,CASSLAPGQEYTEAFF
TRBD1,TRBJ2-7,TRBV18,NA,TGTGCCAGCTCACAGGGACAGGGGGGATACGAGCAGTACTTC,CASSQGQGGYEQYF
NA,TRBJ1-5,TRBV2,once,TGTGCCAGCAGTACAGGGTATCAGCCCCAGCATTTT,CASSTGYQPQHF
NA,TRBJ2-7,TRBV5-1,once,TGCGCCAGCAGCTCCCCGGGACAAGGGGGCTACGAGCAGTACTTC,CASSSPGQGGYEQYF
NA,TRBJ1-1,TRBV5-8,NA,TGTGCCAGCAGACCGGGACTAAATACTGAAGCTTTCTTT,CASRPGLNTEAFF
TRBD1,TRBJ1-4,TRBV10-3,few,TGTGCCATCAGTGAAGGGTTGGGCAGGGGGCGCGAGTATGAAAAACTGTTTTTT,CAISEGLGRGREYEKLFF
NA,TRBJ1-5,TRBV21-1,once,TGTGCCAGCAGCCCAACGACAGGACTGAGCAATCAGCCCCAGCATTTT,CASSPTTGLSNQPQHF
NA,TRBJ1-1,TRBV12-3/TRBV12-4,NA,TGTGCCAGCAGCCTACAGATGAACACTGAAGCTTTCTTT,CASSLQMNTEAFF
NA,TRBJ1-1,TRBV7-9,NA,TGTGCCAGCAGCTTCCGTGGGGTATTAGGGGGTAACACTGAAGCTTTCTTT,CASSFRGVLGGNTEAFF
TRBD1,TRBJ2-5,TRBV10-2,NA,TGCGCCAGCGGGGACAGGGGGCGTTCGGAGACCCAGTACTTC,CASGDRGRSETQYF
NA,TRBJ1-1,TRBV5-1,once,TGCGCCAGCAGCCGACGGACAGTGAACACTGAAGCTTTCTTT,CASSRRTVNTEAFF
TRBD1,TRBJ2-1,TRBV24-1,few,TGTGCCACCAGTGATCCCGGGACAGGGAGCAATGAGCAGTTCTTC,CATSDPGTGSNEQFF
TRBD2,TRBJ2-3,TRBV9,NA,TGTGCCAGCAGCGATAGCGGGGGCACAGATACGCAGTATTTT,CASSDSGGTDTQYF
NA,TRBJ1-4,TRBV19,NA,TGTGCCAGTAGTATAGGGGCGACTAATGAAAAACTGTTTTTT,CASSIGATNEKLFF
NA,TRBJ1-1,TRBV7-8,NA,TGTGCCAGCAGCTTATTCAACAGGGACATGAACACTGAAGCTTTCTTT,CASSLFNRDMNTEAFF
TRBD1,TRBJ1-5,TRBV7-9,NA,TGTGCCAGCAGCCCGACAGGGGGCGGCAATCAGCCCCAGCATTTT,CASSPTGGGNQPQHF
NA,TRBJ2-6,TRBV5-4,NA,TGTGCCAGCACCAAGGAGAGGAACTCTGGGGCCAACGTCCTGACTTTC,CASTKERNSGANVLTF
NA,TRBJ2-1,TRBV18,many,TGTGCCAGCTCACCACGTCTAGCGAGGGTCCGTGAGCAGTTCTTC,CASSPRLARVREQFF
NA,TRBJ1-1,TRBV5-1,NA,TGCGCCAGCAGCTTCGTTGGGCCGCGGAACACTGAAGCTTTCTTT,CASSFVGPRNTEAFF
NA,TRBJ1-4,TRBV19,NA,TGTGCCAGTAGTCTCACAGGTTCTAATGAAAAACTGTTTTTT,CASSLTGSNEKLFF
NA,TRBJ1-2,TRBV29-1,few,TGCAGCGCAGTACTCGGGATCCCAACTCGAAATGGCTACACCTTC,CSAVLGIPTRNGYTF
TRBD1,TRBJ1-2,TRBV5-4,once,TGTGCCAGCAGCGTGGGACAGGGGTTGTATGGCTACACCTTC,CASSVGQGLYGYTF
NA,TRBJ2-3,TRBV10-3,NA,TGTGCCATCAGTGAGACAACTCGGGGGACTAGCACAGATACGCAGTATTTT,CAISETTRGTSTDTQYF
TRBD1,TRBJ1-4,TRBV19,NA,TGTGCCAGTAGTAGCGGGACAGCGGATAATGAAAAACTGTTTTTT,CASSSGTADNEKLFF
NA,TRBJ1-1,TRBV3-1/TRBV3-2,NA,TGTGCCAGCAGCCAACAAGGGGAGGGGTCCGCTTTCTTT,CASSQQGEGSAFF
TRBD1,TRBJ2-2,TRBV11-3,NA,TGTGCCAGCAGCGGGGACCAGGGGGCGGCGAACACCGGGGAGCTGTTTTTT,CASSGDQGAANTGELFF
NA,TRBJ2-7,TRBV27,NA,TGTGCCAGCAGTTGGGGGGGCGTATGGGAGCAGTACTTC,CASSWGGVWEQYF
TRBD1,TRBJ1-4,TRBV6-5,NA,TGTGCCAGCAGTTACCTTCCCGGGACAGGAGGGGAAAAACTGTTTTTT,CASSYLPGTGGEKLFF
TRBD2,TRBJ2-5,TRBV2,once,TGTGCCAGCAGTGAATTGTCTAGCGGGCAGACCCAGTACTTC,CASSELSSGQTQYF
NA,TRBJ2-3,TRBV7-9,once,TGTGCCAGCAGCGCGGGGACTTTACTACTCACAGATACGCAGTATTTT,CASSAGTLLLTDTQYF
TRBD2,TRBJ2-1,TRBV3-1/TRBV3-2,NA,TGTGCCAGCAGCTATGGGACTAGCGGGGATAATGAGCAGTTCTTC,CASSYGTSGDNEQFF
NA,TRBJ2-7,TRBV7-8,once,TGTGCCAGCAGCATCCCTGTAAACTACGAGCAGTACTTC,CASSIPVNYEQYF
TRBD1,TRBJ1-5,TRBV5-6,few,TGTGCCAGCAGCCTATACTCCGGGACAGGGGTCCATCAGCCCCAGCATTTT,CASSLYSGTGVHQPQHF
NA,TRBJ2-5,TRBV5-6,NA,TGTGCCAGCAGCTCCCCGCGATCGGGAGAGACCCAGTACTTC,CASSSPRSGETQYF
NA,TRBJ1-5,TRBV18,NA,TGTGCCAGCTCACCAGGGCCCGTAAAAGGCAATCAGCCCCAGCATTTT,CASSPGPVKGNQPQHF
NA,TRBJ2-5,TRBV6-5,NA,TGTGCCAGCAGAAGGGGGAGTCAAGAGACCCAGTACTTC,CASRRGSQETQYF
NA,TRBJ1-5,TRBV2,NA,TGTGCCAGCGCTAGACAGCAAGATAGCAATCAGCCCCAGCATTTT,CASARQQDSNQPQHF
NA,TRBJ1-1,TRBV3-1/TRBV3-2,NA,TGTGCCAGCAGCCAAGATATAGCTTTCTTT,CASSQDIAFF
NA,TRBJ1-3,TRBV5-1,NA,TGCGCCAGCAGCTTGGGAAGAGCGGGGGGCGGAAACACCATATATTTT,CASSLGRAGGGNTIYF
NA,TRBJ2-7,TRBV9,once,TGTGCCAGCAGCGTAGCAGGGGCCGTTACCTACGAGCAGTACTTC,CASSVAGAVTYEQYF
TRBD2,TRBJ2-5,TRBV4-1,NA,TGCGCCAGCAGCCAAGACGCAGCGGGGGGGCGGGAGACCCAGTACTTC,CASSQDAAGGRETQYF
NA,TRBJ2-7,TRBV12-3/TRBV12-4,once,TGTGCCAGCAGTGGTACGGTGTACTACGAGCAGTACTTC,CASSGTVYYEQYF
NA,TRBJ1-4,TRBV7-2,NA,TGTGCCAGCAGCCCCGGCGTTGGTGGAGGGTTCCAACGCCTGGGGAAACTGTTTTTT,CASSPGVGGGFQRLGKLFF